This T cell receptor beta chain was observed in a study of chemoradiotherapy in HPV16-positive cancers. At the level of the study: Candidate HPV-specific clones and shared TCR motifs came from a couple of HPV16-positive patients.

This clone was seen once. Method: immunoSEQ multiplex PCR; TCRdb's copy keeps in-frame clones and lacks some. The data contain tens of thousands of clones, roughly 87% of them seen just once; the ten biggest clones take up 4.5%. The sequencing here drew on blood, taken from a patient who underwent chemoradiotherapy. The TCR comes from a human donor with HPV-associated anogenital cancer.

CDR3 sequence: CAISESNGAGEQYF. CDR3 sequence (DNA): TGTGCCATCAGTGAGTCGAACGGGGCGGGCGAGCAGTACTTC. The V call is TRBV10-3, the J call TRBJ2-7, with D possibly being TRBD1 or TRBD2 (5 bases each). The CDR3 totals 14 residues. The V gene's germline CDR1 is ENHRY and CDR2 SYGVKD. Trimming pared 0 bases from V and 6 bases from J, leaving 12 bases between.